The next 27 T cell receptor beta chains were all read from a single sample in a study of T cells expressing NK-cell markers. TCRdb re-called the 5' RACE reads; one entry per CDR3 protein, DNA not given. This table holds 300,000 to 450,000 distinct CDR3 sequences. Sequencing was carried out using blood T cells: a sorted CD56 or NKG2C T cell subset, CD4+ or CD8+ T cells, or bulk PBMC T cells (not recorded which). These receptor sequences come from a man between 18 and 69 years old in good health.

This rearrangement joins TRBV30 to TRBJ2-5; TCRdb selects TRBD1, and the lack of DNA leaves this call unchecked. This CDR3 is built from 15 residues. The germline V gene has CDR1 GTSNPN and CDR2 SVGIG (reference sequence). CDR3 in amino acids: CAWSVGTGDLETQYF. Full variable domain (outside the CDR3, taken from reference TRBV30 and TRBJ2-5): SQTIHQWPATLVQPVGSPLSLECTVEGTSNPNLYWYRQAAGRGLQLLFYSVGIGQISSEVPQNLSASRPQDRQFILSSKKLLLSDSGFYLCAWSVGTGDLETQYFGPGTRLLVL.

The rearrangement links TRBV19 to TRBJ2-3; the TRBD2 assignment by TCRdb is unverifiable without DNA. CDR1 is LNHDA, CDR2 SQIVND, per germline (reference sequence). The CDR3 length is 13 residues. CDR3 sequence reads: CASSKAGLDTQYF.

The V call is TRBV6-1, the J call TRBJ2-3; absent DNA, TCRdb's TRBD2 call cannot be checked. The CDR3 has 18 residues. The germline CDR1 and CDR2 sequences are MNHNS and SASEGT. The CDR3: CASSLSKGGWYTTDTQYF.

The V call is TRBV4-1, the J call TRBJ1-3. The CDR3 is 16 amino acids. Germline CDR1 and CDR2: MGHRA and YSYEKL. This CDR3 is CASSPSPGSSGNTIYF.

The chain is built from TRBV6-5 and TRBJ2-6; the D gene TCRdb calls, TRBD1, cannot be checked with no DNA. Germline-derived CDR1 and CDR2 are MNHEY and SVGAGI. The CDR3 is made up of 18 amino acids. CDR3 region: CASSYSRQGVSGANVLTF.

V is TRBV6-1 and J is TRBJ2-7; as DNA is missing, the TRBD1 call by TCRdb cannot be tested. The CDR3 is 15 amino acids. The V gene's germline CDR1 is MNHNS and CDR2 SASEGT. The CDR3 reads CASSDTGDRAVEQYF.

The CDR3 loop is CASSHRPGLAGREQYF. The genes are TRBV4-2 and TRBJ2-7; the TCRdb D gene call, TRBD2, has no DNA to confirm it. CDR1 is LGHNA, CDR2 YNFKEQ, per germline. The CDR3 runs 16 residues.

The chain combines TRBV2 with TRBJ2-2; checking the TCRdb D call of TRBD1 is not possible without DNA. From germline, CDR1 is SNHLY and CDR2 FYNNEI. The CDR3 is made up of 16 amino acids. CDR3 sequence reads: CASRGRGLGNTGELFF.

The V gene is TRBV10-3, the J gene TRBJ2-4. The CDR3 sequence is 13 residues long. Germline V gene data show CDR1 as ENHRY and CDR2 as SYGVKD. The CDR3 reads CAISEFGKNIQYF.

V and J are TRBV7-8 and TRBJ2-1; TCRdb's D call, TRBD1, is unchecked because there is no DNA. The CDR3 sequence is 16 residues long. From germline, CDR1 is SGHVS and CDR2 FQNEAQ. The CDR3: CASSLAGQGKYNEQFF.

V gene TRBV20-1 combines with J gene TRBJ1-2; TCRdb picks TRBD1, but there is no DNA to check that call. The CDR3 consists of 15 residues. Germline CDR1 reads DFQATT; CDR2 reads SNEGSKA (reference sequence). This CDR3 reads CSARGSGSHGYGYTF.

CDR3 residues: CASESQRGLEQYF. The chain carries TRBV2 and TRBJ2-7; the TCRdb call, TRBD2, lacks DNA for checking. The CDR3 runs to 13 residues. Germline loops: CDR1 SNHLY, CDR2 FYNNEI.

The chain carries TRBV5-5 and TRBJ2-5. The CDR3 has 13 amino acids. Germline values: CDR1 SGHKS, CDR2 YYEKEE (reference sequence). CDR3 protein: CASSLWQQETQYF.

The CDR3 sequence is CASSHAFAETQYF. This chain uses TRBV9 with TRBJ2-5. Germline lookup yields CDR1 SGDLS and CDR2 YYNGEE. The CDR3 has 13 residues. The variable domain in full, completed from reference TRBV9 and TRBJ2-5, reads DSGVTQTPKHLITATGQRVTLRCSPRSGDLSVYWYQQSLDQGLQFLIQYYNGEERAKGNILERFSAQQFPDLHSELNLSSLELGDSALYFCASSHAFAETQYFGPGTRLLVL.

Here the CDR3 reads CASSLTVMGEQYF. V is TRBV5-4 and J is TRBJ2-7. CDR1 and CDR2 from the germline V gene are SGHNT and YYREEE (reference sequence). The CDR3 totals 13 residues.

The gene calls are TRBV12-3 or TRBV12-4 and TRBJ1-1. CDR3 length: 13 amino acids. This CDR3 is CASTWLRNTEAFF.

The chain joins TRBV3-1 to TRBJ2-1; TCRdb's D call of TRBD2 is untestable without DNA. The CDR3 is 16 residues long. Germline V gives CDR1 LGHDT, CDR2 YNNKEL (reference sequence). CDR3 loop: CASSYGTSGAYNEQFF.

The chain joins TRBV11-2 to TRBJ1-1; no DNA is available, so the TRBD1 call from TCRdb remains unchecked. Per the germline V gene, CDR1 is SGHAT and CDR2 is FQNNGV. This CDR3 comprises 12 residues. The CDR3: CASSSLTGRAFF.

V and J are TRBV11-2 and TRBJ1-1. The germline CDR1 and CDR2 sequences are SGHAT and FQNNGV. The CDR3 spans 16 residues. CDR3: CASSFRDSGGETEAFF.

The chain employs TRBV12-3 or TRBV12-4 and TRBJ2-1; the TRBD2 assignment by TCRdb is unverifiable without DNA. The CDR3 runs 13 residues. The CDR3 here is CASRVQDVGEQFF.

V and J are TRBV28 and TRBJ2-7; there is no DNA to check the TCRdb D call of TRBD1. Germline lookup yields CDR1 MDHEN and CDR2 SYDVKM. This CDR3 is 15 amino acids long. The CDR3 reads CASSDRRQGLGEQYF.

This chain uses TRBV5-1 with TRBJ2-3; TCRdb's D gene call, TRBD2, goes unchecked for lack of DNA. This CDR3 has 14 residues. CDR1 is SGHRS, CDR2 YFSETQ, per germline. CDR3 region: CASSPAELTDTQYF.

The chain has TRBV12-3 or TRBV12-4 and TRBJ1-2. This CDR3 contains 14 residues. CDR3 loop: CASSFGRVLYGYTF.

CDR3 region: CASSFAGYTEAFF. The rearrangement links TRBV12-3 or TRBV12-4 to TRBJ1-1. The CDR3 extends over 13 amino acids.

This chain uses TRBV27 with TRBJ1-2. This CDR3 has 15 amino acids. Per germline, CDR1 MNHEY and CDR2 SMNVEV (reference sequence). The CDR3 spells CASSSLPGPPYGYTF.

The chain combines TRBV5-5 with TRBJ2-7; TCRdb's D call, TRBD1, is unchecked because there is no DNA. CDR3 length equals 17 residues. Per the germline V gene, CDR1 is SGHKS and CDR2 is YYEKEE (reference sequence). CDR3 loop: CASSHLPGTGGLNEQYF.

V is TRBV20-1 and J is TRBJ2-2; checking the TCRdb D call of TRBD2 is not possible without DNA. Per germline, CDR1 DFQATT and CDR2 SNEGSKA (reference sequence). The CDR3 has 15 residues. CDR3 sequence reads: CSATRAGEDTGELFF.